This T cell receptor beta chain was documented in a study of post-analysis software for immune sequencing data. Unique molecular identifiers had been added to the TCR beta cDNA libraries. From the PCR reads, TCRdb called clonotypes with MiXCR, one entry per CDR3 protein. The data contain about 560,000 distinct CDR3 sequences, around 47% of them singletons. This CDR3 comprises 14 residues. Trimming took 5 bases from V and 5 from J, leaving 18 bases between them. Germline-derived CDR1 and CDR2 are SQVTM and ANQGSEA. General study points: Patients showed TRBV5-6, TRBV5-1 and TRBV20-1 among five TRBV segments more frequent than in controls.

Notes on this clonotype: What it binds is unknown.

The sequence was collected from a girl aged 5-17 years with multiple sclerosis. Material: blood. The chain recombines TRBV29-1 with TRBJ2-5; D unresolved. This chain's CDR3 is CSVLREGMVETQYF. The CDR3 DNA follows: TGCAGCGTTCTGCGAGAAGGGATGGTCGAGACCCAGTACTTC.